These 13 T cell receptor beta chains share one sample of origin, sequenced in a study of neurological immune-mediated disorders. TCRdb analysed the 5' RACE reads with MiXCR anew, one entry per CDR3 protein. The sample yields more than 45,000 distinct CDR3 sequences, approximately 10% seen once. The sample taken for sequencing was PBMCs. The receptor set was obtained from a man in his 60s in good health.

This clonotype was detected ten times or more. The chain combines TRBV12-3 or TRBV12-4 with TRBJ1-1, with TRBD1 as a possible D gene (5 bases). V lost 3 bases and J lost 0, with 8 bases in between. This CDR3 region has 14 residues. Here the CDR3 reads CASSFQDMNTEAFF. The CDR3 nucleotides are TGTGCCAGCAGTTTTCAGGACATGAACACTGAAGCTTTCTTT.

This clonotype was seen ten or more times. The V call is TRBV21-1, the J call TRBJ2-7. TRBV21-1 counts as a pseudogene. The CDR3 loop spans 13 amino acids. CDR3 region: CASSEGMIYEQYF. Here the CDR3 DNA reads TGTGCCAGCAGTGAAGGAATGATCTACGAGCAGTACTTC.

In its sample, this clonotype was seen many times. The genes are TRBV5-1 and TRBJ2-3; D might be TRBD1 or TRBD2, each matching 5 bases. Germline V lookup: CDR1 SGHRS, CDR2 YFSETQ. V was trimmed by 4 bases and J by 5 bases, leaving 20 bases between them. The CDR3 is 16 amino acids. This CDR3 reads CASSPRVAGAQDTQYF. CDR3 nucleotide sequence: TGCGCCAGCAGCCCTCGAGTAGCCGGGGCCCAAGATACGCAGTATTTT.

This clonotype was seen ten or more times. The rearrangement joins TRBV4-3 to TRBJ1-5; 8 nucleotides match TRBD1. The CDR3 is 16 amino acids. The V gene's germline CDR1 is LGHNA and CDR2 YSLEER. V lost 2 bases to trimming and J lost 3 bases; unmatched junction nucleotides: 6. The CDR3 here is CASSQWAGGDNQPQHF. DNA of the CDR3: TGCGCCAGCAGCCAATGGGCAGGGGGCGACAATCAGCCCCAGCATTTT.

This clonotype was found many times. The CDR3 DNA sequence: TGTGCCATCAGTCCCGGGACAGGGCTCACTGAAGCTTTCTTT. The encoded protein is CAISPGTGLTEAFF. The chain employs TRBV10-3 and TRBJ1-1; 9 positions match TRBD1. CDR3 length: 14 residues. The V segment lost 5 bases and the J segment 4 bases; nucleotides outside the gene matches: 5. Germline V lookup: CDR1 ENHRY, CDR2 SYGVKD.

This clonotype was picked up many times. The gene calls are TRBV24-1 and TRBJ1-5, with D possibly matching TRBD1 (6 bases). Germline V gene sequence: CDR1 KGHDR, CDR2 SFDVKD. The CDR3 contains 15 residues. V lost 9 bases to trimming and J lost 2 bases, with 16 bases between them. Here the CDR3 reads CATAGPGAGNQPQHF. The CDR3 DNA follows: TGTGCCACCGCAGGACCGGGGGCGGGCAATCAGCCCCAGCATTTT.

Many counts were recorded for this clonotype. This chain connects TRBV20-1 to TRBJ2-1; 9 bases match TRBD2. V lost 3 bases and J lost 11; bases outside the gene matches: 14. The CDR3 is 15 residues long. Germline V gene sequence: CDR1 DFQATT, CDR2 SNEGSKA (reference sequence). In nucleotides, the CDR3 is TGCAGTGCTAGTATTACTGGCGCGGGACTAGCAAAGCAGTTCTTC. Translated, it gives CSASITGAGLAKQFF.

This clonotype was picked up many times. V gene TRBV4-2 combines with J gene TRBJ1-1; D is unresolved. Germline CDR1 and CDR2: LGHNA and YNFKEQ. The ends were cut back, 4 bases at V and 4 bases at J, with 13 bases in the middle. The length of the CDR3 is 14 residues. The CDR3: CASSPEEWATEAFF. The CDR3 nucleotides are TGTGCCAGCAGCCCGGAAGAGTGGGCCACTGAAGCTTTCTTT.

This clonotype showed up many times. The chain joins TRBV29-1 to TRBJ2-1, with D possibly being TRBD1 (6 bases). The germline V gene encodes CDR1 SQVTM and CDR2 ANQGSEA. This CDR3 has 13 amino acids. Deletions cut 5 bases from V and 4 bases from J, with 12 bases between. Here the CDR3 reads CSVSPTGYNEQFF. The DNA of the CDR3 is TGCAGCGTTTCTCCCACAGGGTACAATGAGCAGTTCTTC.

This clonotype was seen at least ten times. The rearrangement joins TRBV20-1 to TRBJ2-7, with 9 bases fitting TRBD2. V was clipped by 3 bases and J by 7 bases; unmatched bases: 4. The CDR3 contains 12 residues. The V gene's germline CDR1 is DFQATT and CDR2 SNEGSKA (reference sequence). The CDR3 coding sequence is TGCAGTGCTAGTCTAGCGGGGTATGAGCAGTACTTC. The encoded protein is CSASLAGYEQYF.

This clonotype was detected many times. The chain carries TRBV28 and TRBJ1-3; weak D call: TRBD1 (6 bases). The CDR3 extends over 14 amino acids. Trimming removed 7 bases from V and 0 bases from J, with 10 bases in between. Germline values: CDR1 MDHEN, CDR2 SYDVKM. The CDR3 loop is CASIGTNSGNTIYF. CDR3 DNA sequence: TGTGCCAGCATTGGGACAAACTCTGGAAACACCATATATTTT.

This clonotype was detected ten times or more. This sequence joins TRBV20-1 and TRBJ2-5; no firm D call. The CDR3 covers 12 residues. Deletions cut 1 base from V and 3 bases from J, with 6 bases between. The germline CDR1 and CDR2 sequences are DFQATT and SNEGSKA (reference sequence). The CDR3 region has the DNA TGCAGTGCTAGAGGGCGTAAAGAGACCCAGTACTTC. Translating it yields CSARGRKETQYF.

At least ten counts were recorded for this clonotype. The chain uses TRBV5-5 and TRBJ1-4; 8 bases fit TRBD1. V lost 4 bases, J lost 7 bases, and 9 bases stayed unmatched. The CDR3 covers 15 residues. In germline, CDR1 is SGHKS, CDR2 YYEKEE (reference sequence). The CDR3 reads CASSMDRVVGEKLFF. The CDR3 DNA reads as TGTGCCAGCAGCATGGACAGGGTGGTAGGTGAAAAACTGTTTTTT.